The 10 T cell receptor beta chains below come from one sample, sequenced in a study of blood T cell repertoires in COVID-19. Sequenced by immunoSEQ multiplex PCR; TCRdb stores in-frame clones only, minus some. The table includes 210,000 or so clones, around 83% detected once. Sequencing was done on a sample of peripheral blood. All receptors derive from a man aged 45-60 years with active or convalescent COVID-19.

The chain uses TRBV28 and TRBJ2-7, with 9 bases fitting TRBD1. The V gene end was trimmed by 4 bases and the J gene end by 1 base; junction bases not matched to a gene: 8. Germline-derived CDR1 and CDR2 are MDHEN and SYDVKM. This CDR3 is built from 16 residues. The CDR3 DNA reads TGTGCCAGCAGTTCTCCGGGACAGGGATTTTCCTACGAGCAGTACTTC. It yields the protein CASSSPGQGFSYEQYF.

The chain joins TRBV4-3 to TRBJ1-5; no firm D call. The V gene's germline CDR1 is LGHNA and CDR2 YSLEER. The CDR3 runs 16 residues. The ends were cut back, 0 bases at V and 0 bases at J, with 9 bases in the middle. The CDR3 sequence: CASSQDRLISNQPQHF. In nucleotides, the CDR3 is TGCGCCAGCAGCCAAGATCGACTTATTAGCAATCAGCCCCAGCATTTT.

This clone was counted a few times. CDR3 DNA sequence: TGTGCCAGCAGTTTACAGACAGTAAACTATGGCTACACCTTC. Protein product: CASSLQTVNYGYTF. The chain combines TRBV28 with TRBJ1-2; a weak D match, TRBD1 (5 bases). Germline CDR1 and CDR2: MDHEN and SYDVKM. Trimming removed 2 bases at V and 2 bases at J, with 9 bases between. The CDR3 totals 14 residues.

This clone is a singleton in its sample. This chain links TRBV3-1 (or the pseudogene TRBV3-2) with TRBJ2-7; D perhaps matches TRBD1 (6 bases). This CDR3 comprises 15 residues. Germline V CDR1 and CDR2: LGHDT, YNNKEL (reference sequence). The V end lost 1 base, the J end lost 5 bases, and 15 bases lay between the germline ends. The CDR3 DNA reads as TGTGCCAGCAGCCAAGCGGACAGAAGGGGCCACGAGCAGTACTTC. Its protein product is CASSQADRRGHEQYF.

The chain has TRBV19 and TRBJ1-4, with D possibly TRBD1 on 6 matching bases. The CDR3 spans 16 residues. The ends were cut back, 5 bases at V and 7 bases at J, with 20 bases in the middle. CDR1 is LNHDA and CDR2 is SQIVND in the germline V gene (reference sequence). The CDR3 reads CASSREAGGPGEKLFF. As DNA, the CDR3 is TGTGCCAGTAGTCGGGAAGCCGGGGGGCCCGGTGAAAAACTGTTTTTT.

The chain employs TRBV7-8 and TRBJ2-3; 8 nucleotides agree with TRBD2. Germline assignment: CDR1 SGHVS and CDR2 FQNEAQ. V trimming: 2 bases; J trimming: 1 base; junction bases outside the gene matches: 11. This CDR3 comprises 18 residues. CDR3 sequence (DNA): TGTGCCAGCAGCTTAAGCGGGAGCGCCATAGTAGGCACAGATACGCAGTATTTT. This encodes CASSLSGSAIVGTDTQYF. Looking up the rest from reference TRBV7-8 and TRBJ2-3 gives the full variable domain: GAGVSQSPRYKVAKRGQDVALRCDPISGHVSLFWYQQALGQGPEFLTYFQNEAQLDKSGLPSDRFFAERPEGSVSTLKIQRTQQEDSAVYLCASSLSGSAIVGTDTQYFGPGTRLTVL.

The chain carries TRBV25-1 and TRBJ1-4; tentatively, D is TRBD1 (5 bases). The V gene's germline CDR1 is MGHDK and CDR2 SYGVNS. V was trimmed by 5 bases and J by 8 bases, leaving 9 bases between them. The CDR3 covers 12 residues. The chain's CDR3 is CASSWQGEKLFF. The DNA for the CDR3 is TGTGCCAGCAGTTGGCAGGGAGAAAAACTGTTTTTT.

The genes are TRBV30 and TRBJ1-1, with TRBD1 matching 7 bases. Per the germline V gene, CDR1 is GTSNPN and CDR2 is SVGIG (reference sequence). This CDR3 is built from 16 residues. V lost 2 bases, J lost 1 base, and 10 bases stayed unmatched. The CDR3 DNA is TGTGCCTGGAGTATCCAGGGGTACAGGGGGAACACTGAAGCTTTCTTT. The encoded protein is CAWSIQGYRGNTEAFF.

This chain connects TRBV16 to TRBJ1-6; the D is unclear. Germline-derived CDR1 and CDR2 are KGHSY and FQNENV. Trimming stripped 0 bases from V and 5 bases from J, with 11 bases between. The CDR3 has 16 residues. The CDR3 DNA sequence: TGTGCCAGCAGCCAATCGGGCTCGAGCCATAATTCACCCCTCCACTTT. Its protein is CASSQSGSSHNSPLHF.

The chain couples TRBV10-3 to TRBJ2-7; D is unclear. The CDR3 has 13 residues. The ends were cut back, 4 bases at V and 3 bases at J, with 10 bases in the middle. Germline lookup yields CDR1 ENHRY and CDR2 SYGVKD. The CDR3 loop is CAISGSLDYEQYF. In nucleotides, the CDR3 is TGTGCCATCAGTGGTTCGTTAGACTACGAGCAGTACTTC.